This T cell receptor beta chain originates from a study of CD8 T cells in Susac syndrome. The CDR3 spans 15 residues. The germline V gene encodes CDR1 MDHEN and CDR2 SYDVKM. J was trimmed by 0 bases and V by 6 bases; bases with no gene match: 7. RNA amounts of 0.5 to 1 ug underwent reverse transcription with random hexamers. Amplification of TCR beta CDR3 across 54 Vbeta and 13 Jbeta was performed with immunoSEQ multiplex PCR. Each CDR3 protein gets one entry after TCRdb re-called the immunoSEQ multiplex PCR reads with MiXCR. Here the sample spans some 130,000 distinct CDR3 sequences, 90% to 95% being singletons. CD8+ and CD4+ T cells taken from blood had their TCR beta sequenced. Matching for age and sex applied to the controls, who were healthy donors. Bulk CD8+ and CD4+ cells came from magnetic negative isolation; CD8+ TEMRA by FACS.

The origin of this receptor is a human donor in good health. Sequencing was carried out using CD4+ T cells from PBMCs. The chain joins TRBV28 to TRBJ2-7, with 8 bases fitting TRBD2. The CDR3 protein is CASSSAGRASYEQYF. For the CDR3, the DNA is TGTGCCAGCAGCTCAGCCGGGAGGGCCTCCTACGAGCAGTACTTC.